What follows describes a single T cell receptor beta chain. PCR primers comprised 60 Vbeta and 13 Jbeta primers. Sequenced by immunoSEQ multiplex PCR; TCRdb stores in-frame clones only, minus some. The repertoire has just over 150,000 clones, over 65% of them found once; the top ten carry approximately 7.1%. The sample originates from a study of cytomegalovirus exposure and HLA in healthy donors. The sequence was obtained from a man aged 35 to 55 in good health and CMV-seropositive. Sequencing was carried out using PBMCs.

CDR3 in DNA: TGTGCCAGCAGCGAAGGACAGGGAACCTCCTACGAGCAGTACTTC. Translation gives CASSEGQGTSYEQYF. The genes are TRBV7-6 and TRBJ2-7; 8 nucleotides match TRBD1. With V trimmed by 5 bases and J by 0 bases, 6 bases remained unmatched. CDR3 length: 15 residues. In germline, CDR1 is SGHVS, CDR2 FNYEAQ.